One and the same sample provided the 20 T cell receptor beta chains below, sequenced in a study of cytomegalovirus exposure and HLA in healthy donors. 13 Jbeta primers and 60 Vbeta primers were used for the PCR. The repertoire was sequenced with immunoSEQ multiplex PCR; TCRdb's copy has only in-frame clones and lacks some. The sample yields under 150,000 clones, 68% seen once. The source material was PBMCs. The receptors stem from a man aged 55 to 70 in good health and CMV-seronegative.

This clone showed up just a few times. This chain uses TRBV2 with TRBJ2-3; D is perhaps TRBD1 (6 bases). This CDR3 has 15 amino acids. With 6 bases removed from V and 4 bases from J, the gap between germline ends came to 17 bases. Germline V CDR1 and CDR2: SNHLY, FYNNEI. CDR3 protein: CASSPMGAGADTQYF. CDR3 sequence (DNA): TGTGCCAGCAGCCCCATGGGGGCCGGTGCAGATACGCAGTATTTT.

The gene calls are TRBV5-1 and TRBJ2-2, with 9 nucleotides matching TRBD2. Germline V gene sequence: CDR1 SGHRS, CDR2 YFSETQ. The CDR3 has 18 amino acids. After removal of 0 bases from V and 1 base from J, the junction contained 7 bases not matched to a gene. This chain's CDR3 is CASSLGPLAGENTGELFF. The CDR3 region has the DNA TGCGCCAGCAGCTTGGGGCCTTTAGCGGGAGAGAACACCGGGGAGCTGTTTTTT.

The rearrangement joins TRBV27 to TRBJ2-7; tentatively, D is TRBD1 (5 bases). Germline V gene lookup returns CDR1 MNHEY and CDR2 SMNVEV (reference sequence). V was shortened by 4 bases and J by 3 bases, with 25 bases between the two germline ends. The CDR3 consists of 18 residues. For the CDR3, the DNA is TGTGCCAGCAGTTCCGCACGACCCGGAGTCGACAGAATCTACGAGCAGTACTTC. As protein: CASSSARPGVDRIYEQYF.

This clone was picked up a small number of times. V is TRBV9 and J is TRBJ1-4; 8 bases align to TRBD1. This CDR3 region has 15 residues. The ends lost 0 bases at V and 7 bases at J; junction bases unmatched: 5. Germline V gene lookup returns CDR1 SGDLS and CDR2 YYNGEE. CDR3: CASSVASGGGEKLFF. CDR3 in DNA: TGTGCCAGCAGCGTAGCATCAGGGGGCGGTGAAAAACTGTTTTTT.

This clone was counted between two and nine times. This rearrangement joins TRBV7-9 to TRBJ2-3; D may be TRBD2 (7 bases). Germline-derived CDR1 and CDR2 are SEHNR and FQNEAQ (reference sequence). CDR3 size: 15 residues. V gave up 5 bases and J gave up 0 bases, with 12 bases separating them. In nucleotides, the CDR3 is TGTGCCAGCAGCGGAGGGGGAGGGAGCACAGATACGCAGTATTTT. As protein: CASSGGGGSTDTQYF.

The chain carries TRBV12-2 and TRBJ1-4; the tabulated D call, TRBD1, remains unverified against the DNA. TRBV12-2 corresponds to a pseudogene. The CDR3 is made up of 15 amino acids. The CDR3 sequence is CASRLDRTSNEKLFF. CDR3 nucleotides: TGTGCAAGTCGCTTAGACAGAACAAGTAATGAAAAACTGTTTTTT.

About this clone: Sequence at one end of the junction differs from germline and may be a read error. The same CDR3 is also encoded by other DNA sequences in this sample. The genes are TRBV5-8 and TRBJ1-5; 12 bases are a match to TRBD1. The CDR3 runs 17 residues. Looked up from germline, CDR1 is SGHTS and CDR2 is YDEGEE. Here the CDR3 reads CASTGGQGAYSNQPQHF. The CDR3 DNA reads TGTGCCAGCACCGGGGGACAGGGGGCATATAGCAATCAGCCTCAGCATTTT. The whole variable domain, remainder taken from reference TRBV5-8 and TRBJ1-5, is EAGVTQSPTHLIKTRGQQATLRCSPISGHTSVYWYQQALGLGLQFLLWYDEGEERNRGNFPPRFSGRQFPNYSSELNVNALELEDSALYLCASTGGQGAYSNQPQHFGDGTRLSIL.

This chain uses TRBV9 with TRBJ1-6, with TRBD1 as a possible D gene (6 bases). The CDR3 is 14 amino acids. V lost 4 bases to trimming and J lost 5 bases, with 10 bases between them. CDR1 and CDR2 from the germline V gene are SGDLS and YYNGEE. For the CDR3, the DNA is TGTGCCAGCAGCCAAAGACAGGATAATTCACCCCTCCACTTT. Encoded protein: CASSQRQDNSPLHF. The full variable domain, rest sourced from reference TRBV9 and TRBJ1-6, is DSGVTQTPKHLITATGQRVTLRCSPRSGDLSVYWYQQSLDQGLQFLIQYYNGEERAKGNILERFSAQQFPDLHSELNLSSLELGDSALYFCASSQRQDNSPLHFGNGTRLTVT.

This clone was seen just once. The chain carries TRBV2 and TRBJ2-1; the match to TRBD2 covers 7 bases. Germline assignment: CDR1 SNHLY and CDR2 FYNNEI. The CDR3 is 15 amino acids. Unmatched junction bases numbered 6, after V lost 2 bases and J lost 5 bases. CDR3 sequence (DNA): TGTGCCAGCAGTGAACTCACTAGCGCCGACAATGAGCAGTTCTTC. Translated: CASSELTSADNEQFF.

V is TRBV9 and J is TRBJ1-2, with D unresolved. Germline-derived CDR1 and CDR2 are SGDLS and YYNGEE. This CDR3 spans 12 amino acids. The germline V and J ends were trimmed by 3 bases and 4 bases, with 7 bases remaining between them. CDR3 protein: CASSEAFYGYTF. The CDR3 nucleotides read TGTGCCAGCAGCGAAGCCTTCTATGGCTACACCTTC.

V gene TRBV4-1 combines with J gene TRBJ1-5, with a tentative D call TRBD1 (6 bases). Germline V gene sequence: CDR1 MGHRA, CDR2 YSYEKL. Trimming stripped 0 bases from V and 7 bases from J, with 13 bases between. The CDR3 contains 15 residues. The CDR3 bases are TGCGCCAGCAGCCAAGATGGTCCAGGGGAACAGCCCCAGCATTTT. It codes for CASSQDGPGEQPQHF.

This sequence joins TRBV19 and TRBJ2-5, with D perhaps TRBD2 (5 bases). V lost 7 bases to trimming and J lost 2 bases, with 17 bases between them. This CDR3 spans 15 amino acids. CDR1 and CDR2 from the germline V gene are LNHDA and SQIVND (reference sequence). CDR3 region: CASTRPGYSQETQYF. CDR3 DNA: TGTGCCAGTACCCGCCCGGGGTACTCTCAAGAGACCCAGTACTTC. Looking up the rest from reference TRBV19 and TRBJ2-5 gives the full variable domain: DGGITQSPKYLFRKEGQNVTLSCEQNLNHDAMYWYRQDPGQGLRLIYYSQIVNDFQKGDIAEGYSVSREKKESFPLTVTSAQKNPTAFYLCASTRPGYSQETQYFGPGTRLLVL.

The chain carries TRBV7-6 and TRBJ2-1; 12 bases line up with TRBD2. Germline V gene sequence: CDR1 SGHVS, CDR2 FNYEAQ. V dropped 1 base and J dropped 9; count of bases not matched to a gene: 7. The CDR3 loop spans 16 amino acids. The CDR3 DNA follows: TGTGCCAGCAGCTTAGTCCTAGCGGGAGGGCCCCGTGAGCAGTTCTTC. Its protein is CASSLVLAGGPREQFF.

The rearrangement links TRBV6-5 to TRBJ1-4; 7 positions agree with TRBD1. The germline CDR1 and CDR2 sequences are MNHEY and SVGAGI. V was clipped by 3 bases and J by 4 bases; unmatched bases: 5. The CDR3 extends over 15 amino acids. The DNA for the CDR3 is TGTGCCAGCAGTTATCGGACAGGCGATAATGAAAAACTGTTTTTT. Protein product: CASSYRTGDNEKLFF.

This chain links TRBV29-1 with TRBJ1-2; 7 nucleotides line up with TRBD1. With 0 bases clipped from V and 3 bases from J, the junction kept 7 bases outside the gene matches. Germline V gene lookup returns CDR1 SQVTM and CDR2 ANQGSEA. CDR3 size: 15 residues. Written as DNA, the CDR3 is TGCAGCGTTGAAGATAGGGCAGGGGGATACTATGGCTACACCTTC. As protein: CSVEDRAGGYYGYTF.

This clone was seen only a few times. The chain uses TRBV9 and TRBJ2-7; D possibly corresponds to TRBD2 (6 bases). CDR1 is SGDLS and CDR2 is YYNGEE in the germline V gene. Trimming took off 3 bases at V and 2 bases at J, with 12 bases between the two ends. This CDR3 is 14 amino acids long. CDR3 in DNA: TGTGCCAGCAGCGGCACAGCGGGCCCCTACGAGCAGTACTTC. This encodes CASSGTAGPYEQYF. The full variable domain, in which reference TRBV9 and TRBJ2-7 provide the parts outside the CDR3, is DSGVTQTPKHLITATGQRVTLRCSPRSGDLSVYWYQQSLDQGLQFLIQYYNGEERAKGNILERFSAQQFPDLHSELNLSSLELGDSALYFCASSGTAGPYEQYFGPGTRLTVT.

The genes are TRBV18 and TRBJ1-5; 7 positions match TRBD1. Germline V gives CDR1 KGHSH, CDR2 LQKENI. CDR3 length: 15 amino acids. The trim removed 3 bases at V and 7 bases at J, leaving 9 bases unmatched. In DNA, the CDR3 is TGTGCCAGCTCACCTAAGAACAGGGGCGACCAGCCCCAGCATTTT. Translated: CASSPKNRGDQPQHF.

V and J are TRBV28 and TRBJ2-2; tentative D call: TRBD2 (5 bases). The V end lost 5 bases, the J end lost 3 bases, and 13 bases lay between the germline ends. The length of the CDR3 is 15 residues. Germline-derived CDR1 and CDR2 are MDHEN and SYDVKM. In DNA, the CDR3 is TGTGCCAGCAGTCCGTTAGCGCGATACACCGGGGAGCTGTTTTTT. Amino acids: CASSPLARYTGELFF.

The V and J genes are TRBV2 and TRBJ1-2, with D unclear. The germline V gene has CDR1 SNHLY and CDR2 FYNNEI. This CDR3 has 13 amino acids. V was cut by 2 bases and J by 1 base, with 5 bases left in between. The CDR3 protein is CASSESGNYGYTF. The CDR3 region has the DNA TGTGCCAGCAGTGAAAGCGGTAACTATGGCTACACCTTC.

V gene TRBV19 combines with J gene TRBJ2-6; 9 nucleotides match TRBD1. The CDR3 has 17 residues. Germline-derived CDR1 and CDR2 are LNHDA and SQIVND (reference sequence). Germline trimming cut 6 bases from V and 3 bases from J; bases unmatched to any gene: 9. This chain's CDR3 is CASRLPGQGNGANVLTF. DNA for the CDR3: TGTGCCAGTAGACTCCCGGGACAGGGAAATGGGGCCAACGTCCTGACTTTC.